The T cell receptor beta chain under discussion was sequenced for a study of T cell responses to AZD1222 COVID-19 vaccine. Study information: Pooling was applied to second doses at about 4 or about 12 weeks.

Measured with immunoSEQ multiplex PCR; TCRdb has only the in-frame clones, and not every one. The table lists fewer than 200,000 clones, approximately 92% of them singletons. Points on this clone: Antigen unknown.

Study results and limitations: CD4 TCRs covered the whole spike, strongest at regions 160-218 and 743-854. The study identified only 6 or 7 AZD1222 recipients as seropositive at baseline.

V lost 4 bases, J lost 7 bases, and 12 bases lay in between. The germline V gene has CDR1 SGDLS and CDR2 YYNGEE. This CDR3 is 14 amino acids long. The source was peripheral blood, collected on day 0 of AZD1222 vaccination. This chain connects TRBV9 to TRBJ1-6; possibly TRBD1 for D (6 bases). The receptor's source is an adult in good health. Written as DNA, the CDR3 is TGTGCCAGCAGCACACAGGGTGGGAATTCACCCCTCCACTTT. It specifies CASSTQGGNSPLHF.